This TCR beta chain is drawn from a study of human T cells and chemical hapten exposure. Whole-study results and caveats: Among expanded TCRs, significantly more large CDR3 similarity clusters formed than among controls.

Germline values: CDR1 LGHNA, CDR2 YSLEER. The CDR3 covers 15 residues. MiXCR, run by TCRdb on the RACE reads, gives a single entry per CDR3 protein. This table has 110,000 to 150,000 distinct CDR3 sequences, approximately 12% appearing once. Time point in this sample: patch test 2, 6 weeks after DPC sensitization. Described treatment: therapeutic diphenylcyclopropenone sensitization with weekly scalp DPC. Patch tests were applied only after blood draws. The study drew its donors from alopecia patients who were 18 to 70 years old and suitable for DPC. As for this clonotype: Its antigen is not identified. A single base separates this from a much larger clone, so it may be a read error.

The TCR comes from a woman aged 45-59 years with alopecia areata. Some clones in this sample may be carry-over from other donors' samples. The rearrangement uses TRBV4-3 and TRBJ1-6; maybe TRBD1 (6 bases). Sequencing used whole blood, obtained in connection with sensitization to the hapten diphenylcyclopropenone (DPC). The CDR3 nucleotides are TGCGCCAGCAGCCAAGGGGGACAAGCAAATTCACTCCTCCACTTT. Translating it yields CASSQGGQANSLLHF.